A single sample gave rise to the 19 T cell receptor beta chains below, sequenced in a study of Ad26.COV2.S vaccination and SARS-CoV-2 variants. Profiled with immunoSEQ multiplex PCR; TCRdb holds only in-frame clones, not every one. The sample includes more than 300,000 clones, around nine tenths seen only once; the top ten take over 8.5%. This sample's treatment: some 20 received Ad26.COV2.S at low or high dose, single or two shots; roughly five received placebo; per-sample allocation not given. The samples date from day 63 after the first vaccine or placebo injection. The sequences come from peripheral blood, collected in a trial of Ad26.COV2.S vaccine versus placebo. The receptors originated from a person between 18 and 65 years old who received the Ad26.COV2.S COVID-19 vaccine or a placebo.

The chain recombines TRBV5-1 with TRBJ2-1, with 10 positions matching TRBD2. This CDR3 comprises 19 residues. CDR1 and CDR2 (germline): SGHRS, YFSETQ. Unmatched junction bases numbered 14, after V lost 5 bases and J lost 0 bases. The CDR3 DNA reads TGCGCCAGCAGGATAGGACTAGCGGCGGGTGGATCCTCCTACAATGAGCAGTTCTTC. Amino acids: CASRIGLAAGGSSYNEQFF. The whole variable domain, filled in from reference TRBV5-1 and TRBJ2-1, reads KAGVTQTPRYLIKTRGQQVTLSCSPISGHRSVSWYQQTPGQGLQFLFEYFSETQRNKGNFPGRFSGRQFSNSRSEMNVSTLELGDSALYLCASRIGLAAGGSSYNEQFFGPGTRLTVL.

The table lists this clone with a few counts. The CDR3 region is CASSDTIRYEQYF. DNA for the CDR3: TGTGCCAGCAGTGACACTATACGCTACGAGCAGTACTTC. The chain carries TRBV6-1 and TRBJ2-7; D call uncertain. This CDR3 has 13 residues. V lost 3 bases and J lost 3, with 9 bases in between. Germline-derived CDR1 and CDR2 are MNHNS and SASEGT.

This clone appeared a single time. This chain joins TRBV7-9 and TRBJ2-6, with 11 bases fitting TRBD1. J gave up 0 bases and V 4 bases, and 8 bases lay outside the gene matches. Germline values: CDR1 SEHNR, CDR2 FQNEAQ (reference sequence). The CDR3 sequence is 19 residues long. The CDR3 DNA sequence: TGTGCCAGCAGCTCACCCGGGACAGGGGGATACTCTGGGGCCAACGTCCTGACTTTC. Its protein is CASSSPGTGGYSGANVLTF.

The chain is built from TRBV10-3 and TRBJ2-1; D gene uncertain. The V end was cut by 8 bases, the J end by 6 bases, with 20 bases between. CDR3 size: 15 residues. Germline CDR1 ENHRY, CDR2 SYGVKD. The CDR3 DNA reads TGTGCCATCCAGTCCCCAGTAGAATCACCCAATGAGCAGTTCTTC. It encodes CAIQSPVESPNEQFF.

This clone was observed a single time. The chain carries TRBV7-6 and TRBJ2-3; 8 bases are a match to TRBD2. With V trimmed by 0 bases and J by 6 bases, 5 bases remained unmatched. Per germline, CDR1 SGHVS and CDR2 FNYEAQ. CDR3 length: 15 amino acids. The CDR3 protein is CASSLASGKTDTQYF. The CDR3, as DNA: TGTGCCAGCAGCTTAGCTAGCGGGAAGACGGATACGCAGTATTTT.

The V and J genes are TRBV3-1 (or the pseudogene TRBV3-2) and TRBJ2-3; weak D call: TRBD2 (7 bases). The CDR3 is 14 amino acids. Trimming removed 3 bases from V and 5 bases from J, with 12 bases in between. Germline assignment: CDR1 LGHDT and CDR2 YNNKEL (reference sequence). Written as DNA, the CDR3 is TGTGCCAGCAGCCAGAGGGGAGGGGGAGATACGCAGTATTTT. Amino acids: CASSQRGGGDTQYF.

The chain combines TRBV7-2 with TRBJ1-1, with D perhaps matching TRBD1 (5 bases). From germline, CDR1 is SGHTA and CDR2 FQGNSA. Trimming left V 6 bases short and J 7 bases short, with 15 bases between. This CDR3 is 13 amino acids long. CDR3 protein: CASRGGGNFEAFF. The DNA for the CDR3 is TGTGCCAGCAGGGGTGGGGGGAATTTTGAAGCTTTCTTT. Looking up the rest from reference TRBV7-2 and TRBJ1-1 gives the full variable domain: GAGVSQSPSNKVTEKGKDVELRCDPISGHTALYWYRQSLGQGLEFLIYFQGNSAPDKSGLPSDRFSAERTGGSVSTLTIQRTQQEDSAVYLCASRGGGNFEAFFGQGTRLTVV.

This clone was found many times. The rearrangement joins TRBV10-1 to TRBJ2-7; D not resolved. V lost 7 bases and J lost 6, with 10 bases in between. Germline CDR1 and CDR2: WNHNN and SYGVQD (reference sequence). The CDR3 consists of 11 residues. This chain's CDR3 is CASISVSEQYF. The CDR3 coding sequence is TGCGCCAGCATTTCAGTGTCCGAGCAGTACTTC.

The V gene is TRBV5-6, the J gene TRBJ2-3; 10 nucleotides agree with TRBD2. Germline V gene data show CDR1 as SGHDT and CDR2 as YYEEEE. After removal of 4 bases from V and 2 bases from J, the junction contained 7 bases not matched to a gene. CDR3 size: 16 residues. The CDR3 nucleotides are TGTGCCAGCAGCCAATGGACTAGCGGATTCACAGATACGCAGTATTTT. This translates into CASSQWTSGFTDTQYF.

This clone was seen once. CDR3 in DNA: TGTGCCAGCAGCCCACTGGGGGGAGCGGGCAATCAGCCCCAGCATTTT. It translates to CASSPLGGAGNQPQHF. This chain connects TRBV7-2 to TRBJ1-5, with D perhaps matching TRBD1 (5 bases). CDR1 and CDR2 (germline): SGHTA, FQGNSA. The CDR3 has 16 residues. The V gene lost 5 bases and the J gene lost 2 bases, with 16 bases spanning the gap.

The genes are TRBV12-2 and TRBJ2-1; the table's TRBD2 call for D was not verified on the DNA. TRBV12-2 is classified as a pseudogene. The CDR3 contains 16 residues. In DNA, the CDR3 is TGTGCAAGTCGCCTGACACTAGCGGGGGAGGGGAATGAGCAGTTCTTC. This codes for CASRLTLAGEGNEQFF.

The chain recombines TRBV6-5 with TRBJ1-1; D unclear. The CDR3 is 15 residues long. V was cut by 6 bases and J by 4 bases, with 18 bases left in between. Per the germline V gene, CDR1 is MNHEY and CDR2 is SVGAGI. The CDR3 coding sequence is TGTGCCAGCAGGGCATTGGCAGCGATAGGCACTGAAGCTTTCTTT. The encoded protein is CASRALAAIGTEAFF.

The chain carries TRBV6-5 and TRBJ1-1; 7 bases are shared with TRBD1. The CDR3 is 14 amino acids. CDR1 and CDR2 from the germline V gene are MNHEY and SVGAGI. Trimming took 5 bases from V and 12 from J; bases not matched to a gene: 15. CDR3 sequence: CASSKNYRGGGTFF. In nucleotides, the CDR3 is TGTGCCAGCAGTAAAAACTACAGGGGCGGAGGAACTTTCTTT.

The V gene is TRBV5-6, the J gene TRBJ2-7; D remains ambiguous. The CDR3 has 12 amino acids. Trimming took 0 bases from V and 8 from J, leaving 9 bases between them. The V gene's germline CDR1 is SGHDT and CDR2 YYEEEE. In DNA, the CDR3 is TGTGCCAGCAGCTTGGCTGATTTCAAGCAGTACTTC. It encodes CASSLADFKQYF. Looking up the rest from reference TRBV5-6 and TRBJ2-7 gives the full variable domain: DAGVTQSPTHLIKTRGQQVTLRCSPKSGHDTVSWYQQALGQGPQFIFQYYEEEERQRGNFPDRFSGHQFPNYSSELNVNALLLGDSALYLCASSLADFKQYFGPGTRLTVT.

V gene TRBV7-6 combines with J gene TRBJ2-1; D is unresolved. The CDR3 totals 16 residues. With 0 bases removed from V and 2 bases from J, the gap between germline ends came to 11 bases. The germline V gene encodes CDR1 SGHVS and CDR2 FNYEAQ. CDR3 nucleotide sequence: TGTGCCAGCAGCTTAGCGGTTAGGGCAACCTACAATGAGCAGTTCTTC. It is translated as CASSLAVRATYNEQFF.

This rearrangement joins TRBV6-2 or TRBV6-3 to TRBJ2-2, with 10 bases matching TRBD1. The ends lost 6 bases at V and 7 bases at J; junction bases unmatched: 5. The CDR3 is 14 residues long. Germline values: CDR1 MNHEY, CDR2 SVGEGT. CDR3 DNA: TGTGCCAGCAGCCGGACAGGGGGTGGCGGGGAGCTGTTTTTT. It translates to CASSRTGGGGELFF.

This chain links TRBV7-2 with TRBJ1-1; TRBD1 is a possible D gene (6 bases). The V gene's germline CDR1 is SGHTA and CDR2 FQGNSA. Trimming shortened V by 6 bases and J by 1 base, and 15 bases separated the two germline ends. The length of the CDR3 is 15 residues. In nucleotides, the CDR3 is TGTGCCAGCAGTTCACAGGGACAAGCGAACACTGAAGCTTTCTTT. Protein: CASSSQGQANTEAFF.

The genes are TRBV14 and TRBJ1-6; D gene uncertain. Trimming shortened V by 1 base and J by 10 bases, and 8 bases separated the two germline ends. This CDR3 contains 13 residues. Germline V gives CDR1 SGHDN, CDR2 FVKESK. The DNA for the CDR3 is TGTGCCAGCAGCCAAGCGGGGTCATCACCCCTCCACTTT. Protein product: CASSQAGSSPLHF.

The chain links TRBV5-1 to TRBJ2-7, with a tentative D call TRBD2 (5 bases). Looked up from germline, CDR1 is SGHRS and CDR2 is YFSETQ. Trimming removed 1 base from V and 3 bases from J, with 5 bases in between. The length of the CDR3 is 12 residues. The CDR3 protein is CASSLSGYEQYF. As DNA, the CDR3 is TGCGCCAGCAGCTTGAGCGGCTACGAGCAGTACTTC.